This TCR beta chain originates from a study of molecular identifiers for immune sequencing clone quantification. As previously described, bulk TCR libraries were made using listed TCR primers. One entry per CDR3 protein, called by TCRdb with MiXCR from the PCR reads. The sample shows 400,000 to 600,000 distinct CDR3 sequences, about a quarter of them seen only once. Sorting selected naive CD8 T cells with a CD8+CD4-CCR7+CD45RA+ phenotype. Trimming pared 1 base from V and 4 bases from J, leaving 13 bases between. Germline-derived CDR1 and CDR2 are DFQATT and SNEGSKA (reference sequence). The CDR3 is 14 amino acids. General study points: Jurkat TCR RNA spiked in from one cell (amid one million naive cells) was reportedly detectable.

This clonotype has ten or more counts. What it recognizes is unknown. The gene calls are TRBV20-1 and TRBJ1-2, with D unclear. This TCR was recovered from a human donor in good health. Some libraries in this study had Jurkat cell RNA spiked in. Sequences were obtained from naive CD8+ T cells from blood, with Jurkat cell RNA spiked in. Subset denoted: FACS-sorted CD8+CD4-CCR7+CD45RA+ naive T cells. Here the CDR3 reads CSARVGGFLYGYTF. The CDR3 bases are TGCAGTGCTAGAGTAGGCGGTTTTCTCTATGGCTACACCTTC.